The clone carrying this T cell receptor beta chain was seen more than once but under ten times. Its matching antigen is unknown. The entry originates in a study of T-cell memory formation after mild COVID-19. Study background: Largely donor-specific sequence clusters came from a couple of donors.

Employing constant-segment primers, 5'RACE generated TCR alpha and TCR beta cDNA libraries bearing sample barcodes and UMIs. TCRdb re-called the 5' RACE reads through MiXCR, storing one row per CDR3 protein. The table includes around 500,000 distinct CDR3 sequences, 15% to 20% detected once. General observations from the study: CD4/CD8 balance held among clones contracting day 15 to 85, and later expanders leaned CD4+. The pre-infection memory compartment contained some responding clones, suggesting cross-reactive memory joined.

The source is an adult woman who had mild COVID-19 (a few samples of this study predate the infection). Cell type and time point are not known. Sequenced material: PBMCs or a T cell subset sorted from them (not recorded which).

CDR3 region: CASRRIGTQQETQYF. The CDR3 nucleotides are TGTGCCAGCAGGCGAATCGGGACCCAACAAGAGACCCAGTACTTC. The chain employs TRBV7-9 and TRBJ2-5; D may correspond to TRBD1 or TRBD2 (5 bases each). V lost 6 bases and J lost 2, with 16 bases in between. Germline V lookup: CDR1 SEHNR, CDR2 FQNEAQ (reference sequence). The CDR3 totals 15 residues.